This TCR beta chain emerged from a study of response to subunit inactivated influenza vaccine. Trimming cost V 4 bases and J 7 bases; bases outside gene matches: 7. Germline V lookup: CDR1 SGDLS, CDR2 YYNGEE. CDR3 length: 15 residues. TCRdb fed the RT-PCR reads into MiXCR, producing one record per CDR3 protein. The sample has 550,000 to 800,000 distinct CDR3 sequences; around 16% are singletons. Specimen: PBMCs from blood, collected roughly 12 days after vaccination. This chain joins TRBV9 and TRBJ2-1; 11 bases map to TRBD2. The receptor was isolated from a man in his forties or fifties who received an inactivated influenza vaccine. The CDR3 DNA follows: TGTGCCAGCAGCCCTCGGACTAGCGGGTGGAATGAGCAGTTCTTC. Residues: CASSPRTSGWNEQFF.